The 28 T cell receptor beta chains below all came from one sample that was sequenced in a study of blood T cells in healthy people across ages. A second PCR of 7 to 11 cycles used a sample-barcoded 5' primer and a J-beta primer mix. Using its own MiXCR run on the 5' RACE reads, TCRdb lists one record per CDR3 protein. The sample holds fewer than 1,200,000 distinct CDR3 sequences; 20% to 25% are singletons and the top ten take approximately 0.75%. This sample also belongs to another study, concerning T cells of mothers and their children.

The specimen sequenced was blood. Receptor source: a girl aged 2 to 9 in good health.

This rearrangement joins TRBV5-5 to TRBJ1-6; D call uncertain. V was shortened by 6 bases and J by 8 bases, with 18 bases between the two germline ends. Germline CDR1 reads SGHKS; CDR2 reads YYEKEE (reference sequence). CDR3 length equals 15 residues. The chain's CDR3 is CASTLGEEVDSPLHF. CDR3 DNA: TGTGCCAGCACCCTTGGGGAGGAGGTCGATTCACCCCTCCACTTT.

This clonotype was picked up one time. J is TRBJ2-5 and V is TRBV7-2; 11 nucleotides align to TRBD2. The germline gives CDR1 SGHTA, CDR2 FQGNSA. With V trimmed by 10 bases and J by 5 bases, 9 bases remained unmatched. This CDR3 spans 14 amino acids. The CDR3 is CANGSRTSGETQYF. CDR3 in DNA: TGTGCCAACGGCTCCCGGACTAGCGGGGAGACCCAGTACTTC.

V gene TRBV20-1 combines with J gene TRBJ2-7, with TRBD1 as a possible D gene (6 bases). V dropped 5 bases and J dropped 3 bases, with 14 bases sitting between them. Germline V CDR1 and CDR2: DFQATT, SNEGSKA (reference sequence). The CDR3 length is 13 residues. The DNA of the CDR3 is TGCAGTGCTGCCAGGACAGACCTCTACGAGCAGTACTTC. Translation: CSAARTDLYEQYF.

The chain links TRBV5-1 to TRBJ2-7; maybe TRBD1 (5 bases). Deletions cut 2 bases from V and 7 bases from J, with 22 bases between. Germline CDR1 is SGHRS and CDR2 is YFSETQ. CDR3 length: 16 amino acids. The CDR3 DNA reads as TGCGCCAGCAGCTTCACTATACAGGCTCCCCTGGAGGAGCAGTACTTC. This translates into CASSFTIQAPLEEQYF. Full variable domain (outside the CDR3, taken from reference TRBV5-1 and TRBJ2-7): KAGVTQTPRYLIKTRGQQVTLSCSPISGHRSVSWYQQTPGQGLQFLFEYFSETQRNKGNFPGRFSGRQFSNSRSEMNVSTLELGDSALYLCASSFTIQAPLEEQYFGPGTRLTVT.

V and J are TRBV9 and TRBJ2-1; D ambiguous. CDR1 SGDLS and CDR2 YYNGEE come from the germline V gene. The CDR3 extends over 12 amino acids. Trimming cost V 2 bases and J 9 bases, with 9 bases left between them. CDR3 sequence: CASSVGDGEQFF. Written as DNA, the CDR3 is TGTGCCAGCAGCGTTGGGGATGGTGAGCAGTTCTTC.

This clonotype was picked up a small number of times. The chain is built from TRBV6-5 and TRBJ1-4, with D tentatively TRBD1 (5 bases). Germline V gives CDR1 MNHEY, CDR2 SVGAGI. Trimming stripped 0 bases from V and 3 bases from J, with 11 bases between. The CDR3 contains 16 residues. The DNA of the CDR3 is TGTGCCAGCAGTTACTCGATGGGGGGAGCTAATGAAAAACTGTTTTTT. Its translation: CASSYSMGGANEKLFF.

This clonotype has just a few counts. CDR3 residues: CASSQGLAGRTQYF. CDR3 nucleotides: TGCGCCAGCAGCCAAGGGCTAGCGGGACGGACCCAGTACTTC. V is TRBV4-1 and J is TRBJ2-5, with TRBD2 matching over 9 bases. This CDR3 spans 14 amino acids. Germline CDR1 and CDR2: MGHRA and YSYEKL. V lost 1 base and J lost 7; bases outside the gene matches: 4.

This clonotype was seen a handful of times. A read error may produce the germline difference seen at one junction end. This chain uses TRBV7-8 with TRBJ2-1; perhaps TRBD1 as D (5 bases). CDR3 length equals 13 residues. Germline V gives CDR1 SGHVS, CDR2 FQNEAQ. This CDR3 is CASSLRAGIEQLF. In nucleotides, the CDR3 is TGTGCCAGCAGCTTAAGAGCAGGGATTGAGCAGCTCTTC.

This sequence joins TRBV2 and TRBJ2-5; TRBD2 agrees at 10 bases. Trimming cost V 3 bases and J 13 bases; bases outside gene matches: 17. This CDR3 has 16 residues. Germline CDR1 and CDR2: SNHLY and FYNNEI. DNA for the CDR3: TGTGCCAGCAGTGAGGGGGGTACTAGCGGGGCCCAGGGGCGGTACTTC. This sequence encodes CASSEGGTSGAQGRYF.

The chain links TRBV29-1 to TRBJ2-4; 10 bases line up with TRBD1. J was trimmed by 8 bases and V by 4 bases; bases with no gene match: 2. The CDR3 covers 12 residues. Germline loops: CDR1 SQVTM, CDR2 ANQGSEA. CDR3 coding DNA: TGCAGCGTTGGGACAGGGGGGCACATTCAGTACTTC. Translating it yields CSVGTGGHIQYF.

There are a few counts of this clonotype. The genes are TRBV12-3 or TRBV12-4 and TRBJ2-5; D is unclear. The length of the CDR3 is 13 residues. Between the trimmed V and J ends, which lost 5 bases and 3 bases, there was a span of 10 bases. Written as DNA, the CDR3 is TGTGCCAGCAGTCCGATAAACGAAGAGACCCAGTACTTC. The encoded protein is CASSPINEETQYF.

The DNA for the CDR3 is TGTGCCAGCAGTTACCTCGGGACTGTCGTCTACGAGCAGTACTTC. Translated, it gives CASSYLGTVVYEQYF. This chain joins TRBV6-2 or TRBV6-3 and TRBJ2-7, with D possibly matching TRBD2 (6 bases). Germline V CDR1 and CDR2: MNHEY, SVGEGT. This CDR3 spans 15 amino acids. Trimming took 2 bases from V and 3 from J, leaving 14 bases between them.

CDR3: CASSFIANEQFF. DNA of the CDR3: TGTGCCAGCAGTTTTATTGCGAATGAGCAGTTCTTC. V and J are TRBV27 and TRBJ2-1; D gene ambiguous. Trimming removed 3 bases from V and 7 bases from J, with 7 bases in between. Per the germline V gene, CDR1 is MNHEY and CDR2 is SMNVEV (reference sequence). There are 12 residues in the CDR3.

This clonotype was detected only a few times. The chain employs TRBV10-2 and TRBJ1-5; D unresolved. Trimming pared 4 bases from V and 7 bases from J, leaving 14 bases between. CDR1 and CDR2 (germline): WSHSY, SAAADI. The CDR3 runs to 14 residues. CDR3 amino acids: CASSVDIWVQPQHF. In DNA form, the CDR3 reads TGCGCCAGCAGTGTTGATATATGGGTACAGCCCCAGCATTTT.

This clonotype was counted at least ten times. The rearrangement links TRBV10-2 to TRBJ2-7; maybe TRBD2 (5 bases). CDR1 is WSHSY, CDR2 SAAADI, per germline. CDR3 length: 20 residues. Trimming pared 3 bases from V and 0 bases from J, leaving 27 bases between. CDR3 in amino acids: CASSDPLWVKDSLASYEQYF. The CDR3 DNA reads as TGCGCCAGCAGTGATCCTCTCTGGGTGAAGGACTCGTTAGCCTCCTACGAGCAGTACTTC.

This clonotype was seen only a few times. V and J are TRBV9 and TRBJ1-1; D is unclear. Deletions cut 0 bases from V and 4 bases from J, with 10 bases between. The germline gives CDR1 SGDLS, CDR2 YYNGEE. The CDR3 has 14 residues. The DNA of the CDR3 is TGTGCCAGCAGCGTAGATTCAGTTTCCACTGAAGCTTTCTTT. Its protein is CASSVDSVSTEAFF.

DNA of the CDR3: TGCAGCGTTGTGGAGTACACTGAAGCTTTCTTT. The encoded protein is CSVVEYTEAFF. The chain employs TRBV29-1 and TRBJ1-1; D gene uncertain. Trimming took 4 bases from V and 3 from J, leaving 6 bases between them. Germline CDR1 reads SQVTM; CDR2 reads ANQGSEA. This CDR3 has 11 amino acids.

This clonotype was detected a few times. The rearrangement links TRBV4-1 to TRBJ2-2; either TRBD1 or TRBD2 may supply D (6 bases each). CDR1 and CDR2 (germline): MGHRA, YSYEKL. The CDR3 is made up of 17 amino acids. The V end lost 2 bases, the J end lost 3 bases, and 16 bases lay between the germline ends. The CDR3 DNA is TGCGCCAGCAGCCAAACAGGTCGGGGGCCCTACACCGGGGAGCTGTTTTTT. Amino acids: CASSQTGRGPYTGELFF.

The chain is built from TRBV28 and TRBJ2-1; 10 bases are a match to TRBD1. The CDR3 runs 19 residues. V was clipped by 8 bases and J by 3 bases; unmatched bases: 19. Germline CDR1 MDHEN, CDR2 SYDVKM. CDR3 nucleotides: TGTGCCAGCGTAGCGGGGACAGGGGCGTCGAAGATCGGCTACAATGAGCAGTTCTTC. Residues: CASVAGTGASKIGYNEQFF.

This clonotype was observed a few times. The genes are TRBV7-2 and TRBJ2-1; D gene ambiguous. The ends were cut back, 2 bases at V and 3 bases at J, with 14 bases in the middle. This CDR3 is 16 amino acids long. CDR1 and CDR2 from the germline V gene are SGHTA and FQGNSA. The CDR3 nucleotides read TGTGCCAGCAGCTTAAGGGTGGCGGAGTTCTACAATGAGCAGTTCTTC. It codes for CASSLRVAEFYNEQFF.

This clonotype was counted a few times. This chain connects TRBV12-3 or TRBV12-4 to TRBJ2-4, with D possibly being TRBD2 (5 bases). The CDR3 spans 12 residues. The V and J ends lost 6 bases and 6 bases respectively, with 9 bases between them. The CDR3, as DNA: TGTGCCAGCAGGGGCGAGGGAAACATTCAGTACTTC. Translating it yields CASRGEGNIQYF.

In its sample, this clonotype was seen many times. V and J are TRBV29-1 and TRBJ2-2; D might be TRBD1 (6 bases). Germline CDR1 SQVTM, CDR2 ANQGSEA. V gave up 3 bases and J gave up 5 bases, with 7 bases separating them. The CDR3 extends over 12 amino acids. CDR3 coding DNA: TGCAGCGTTGACAGGGGAACCGGGGAGCTGTTTTTT. Amino acids: CSVDRGTGELFF.

This sequence joins TRBV7-6 and TRBJ1-1, with 7 bases lining up with TRBD1. CDR3 length: 14 amino acids. Trimming cost V 5 bases and J 5 bases; bases outside gene matches: 8. The germline CDR1 and CDR2 sequences are SGHVS and FNYEAQ. CDR3 sequence reads: CASSPGGWWTEAFF. The CDR3 bases are TGTGCCAGCAGCCCAGGGGGGTGGTGGACTGAAGCTTTCTTT.

This clonotype was detected only once. This rearrangement joins TRBV11-2 to TRBJ2-1; D might be TRBD1 (5 bases). The J call could be wrong; TRBJ2-5 is a better fit for the DNA end. The CDR3 runs 17 residues. Germline CDR1 is SGHAT and CDR2 is FQNNGV. CDR3 in amino acids: CASSSPRRQGDKRTQYF. The CDR3 DNA is TGTGCCAGCAGCTCCCCTCGACGGCAGGGTGACAAGCGCACCCAGTACTTC.

The table lists this clonotype with a few counts. The rearrangement links TRBV7-9 to TRBJ1-1, with unresolved D. Trimming shortened V by 3 bases and J by 6 bases, and 14 bases separated the two germline ends. The CDR3 spans 14 residues. Germline V lookup: CDR1 SEHNR, CDR2 FQNEAQ (reference sequence). DNA for the CDR3: TGTGCCAGCAGCTTGGACCCCGGCCTTGCTGAAGCTTTCTTT. It is translated as CASSLDPGLAEAFF.

The chain combines TRBV20-1 with TRBJ2-1, with D possibly being TRBD2 (7 bases). This CDR3 region has 15 residues. V dropped 0 bases and J dropped 8 bases, with 17 bases sitting between them. The germline gives CDR1 DFQATT, CDR2 SNEGSKA (reference sequence). The CDR3 loop reads CSARDGRGGGYEQFF. The CDR3, as DNA: TGCAGTGCTAGAGATGGGAGGGGCGGGGGCTATGAGCAGTTCTTC.

This clonotype was counted only a few times. The gene calls are TRBV19 and TRBJ2-5; D is possibly TRBD2 (6 bases). Trimming stripped 7 bases from V and 3 bases from J, with 21 bases between. The CDR3 extends over 16 amino acids. The germline CDR1 and CDR2 sequences are LNHDA and SQIVND (reference sequence). CDR3 region: CASKIRTGVGEETQYF. The CDR3 bases are TGTGCCAGTAAGATCCGAACGGGAGTGGGGGAAGAGACCCAGTACTTC.

The chain is built from TRBV29-1 and TRBJ2-1, with a tentative D call TRBD2 (6 bases). CDR3 length equals 15 residues. The ends were cut back, 0 bases at V and 1 base at J, with 10 bases in the middle. Germline CDR1 and CDR2: SQVTM and ANQGSEA. The chain's CDR3 is CSVEDGLPSYNEQFF. The CDR3 DNA reads as TGCAGCGTTGAAGACGGACTACCTTCCTACAATGAGCAGTTCTTC.